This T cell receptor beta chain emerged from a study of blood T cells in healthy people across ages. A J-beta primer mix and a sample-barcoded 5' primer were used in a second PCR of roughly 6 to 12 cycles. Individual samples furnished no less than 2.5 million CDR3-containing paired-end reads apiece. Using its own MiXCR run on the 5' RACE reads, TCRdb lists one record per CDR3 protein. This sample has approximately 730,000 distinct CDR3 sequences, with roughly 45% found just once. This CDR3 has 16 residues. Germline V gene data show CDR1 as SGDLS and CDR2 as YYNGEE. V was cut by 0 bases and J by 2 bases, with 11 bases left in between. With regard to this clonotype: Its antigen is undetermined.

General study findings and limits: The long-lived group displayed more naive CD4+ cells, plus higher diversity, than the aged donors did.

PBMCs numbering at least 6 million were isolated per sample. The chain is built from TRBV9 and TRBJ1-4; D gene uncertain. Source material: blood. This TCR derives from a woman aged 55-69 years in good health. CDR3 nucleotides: TGTGCCAGCAGCGTAGAACCGGCGACGACTAATGAAAAACTGTTTTTT. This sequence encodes CASSVEPATTNEKLFF. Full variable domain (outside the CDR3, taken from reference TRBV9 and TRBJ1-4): DSGVTQTPKHLITATGQRVTLRCSPRSGDLSVYWYQQSLDQGLQFLIQYYNGEERAKGNILERFSAQQFPDLHSELNLSSLELGDSALYFCASSVEPATTNEKLFFGSGTQLSVL.